This section outlines one T cell receptor (beta chain) sequence together with its context. Its antigen is unknown. Method: immunoSEQ multiplex PCR; TCRdb's copy keeps in-frame clones and lacks some. The sample includes 65,000 to 95,000 clones, about 90% seen only once; the top ten take approximately 6.5%. The data belong to a study of T cell responses to AZD1222 COVID-19 vaccine. Findings of the study overall: The study identified only five to seven AZD1222 recipients as seropositive at baseline.

The germline CDR1 and CDR2 sequences are MDHEN and SYDVKM. Trimming took off 5 bases at V and 3 bases at J, with 20 bases between the two ends. The CDR3 has 16 amino acids. Sequencing used peripheral blood, obtained on day 0 of MenACWY control vaccination. This chain links TRBV28 with TRBJ2-7; tentative D call: TRBD2 (5 bases). This sequence originates from an adult in good health. In nucleotides, the CDR3 is TGTGCCAGCAGTCTAGAGGTAACGGGAAACCTCTACGAGCAGTACTTC. Amino acid sequence: CASSLEVTGNLYEQYF.